This TCR beta chain derives from a study of T cell changes during pregnancy in multiple sclerosis. Trimming removed 6 bases at V and 9 bases at J, with 18 bases between. CDR3 length equals 15 residues. CDR1 is MNHEY, CDR2 SVGAGI, per germline. Sequencing was performed with immunoSEQ multiplex PCR; in TCRdb, only in-frame clones are kept and a portion is missing. The sample contains roughly 49,000 clones, 85% to 90% of which appear only once. The source material was peripheral blood, sampled in the first trimester of pregnancy. This sequence joins TRBV6-5 and TRBJ1-6, with D possibly being TRBD1 (6 bases). This receptor was taken from a female donor in good health, enrolled as a control in a pregnancy study. CDR3 region: CASSFLQGRSSPLHF. In DNA form, the CDR3 reads TGTGCCAGCAGCTTCCTACAGGGAAGGAGTTCACCCCTCCACTTT.